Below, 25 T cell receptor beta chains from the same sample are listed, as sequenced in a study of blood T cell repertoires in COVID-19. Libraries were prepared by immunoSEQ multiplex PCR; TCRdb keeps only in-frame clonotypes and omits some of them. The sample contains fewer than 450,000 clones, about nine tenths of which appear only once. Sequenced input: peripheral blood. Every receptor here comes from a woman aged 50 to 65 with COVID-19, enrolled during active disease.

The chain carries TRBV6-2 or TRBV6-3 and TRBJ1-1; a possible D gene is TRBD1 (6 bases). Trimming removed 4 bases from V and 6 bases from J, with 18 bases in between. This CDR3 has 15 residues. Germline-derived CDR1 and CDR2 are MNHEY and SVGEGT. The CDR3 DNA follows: TGTGCCAGCAGTTCCCGAGAGGGGGTTGGCGCTGAAGCTTTCTTT. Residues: CASSSREGVGAEAFF.

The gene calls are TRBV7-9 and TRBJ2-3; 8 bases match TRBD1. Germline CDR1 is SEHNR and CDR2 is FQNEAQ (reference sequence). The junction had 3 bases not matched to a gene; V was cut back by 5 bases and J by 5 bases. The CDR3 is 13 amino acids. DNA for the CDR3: TGTGCCAGCAGCCGACAGGGGAGAGATACGCAGTATTTT. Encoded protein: CASSRQGRDTQYF. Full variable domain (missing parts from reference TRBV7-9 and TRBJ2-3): DTGVSQNPRHKITKRGQNVTFRCDPISEHNRLYWYRQTLGQGPEFLTYFQNEAQLEKSRLLSDRFSAERPKGSFSTLEIQRTEQGDSAMYLCASSRQGRDTQYFGPGTRLTVL.

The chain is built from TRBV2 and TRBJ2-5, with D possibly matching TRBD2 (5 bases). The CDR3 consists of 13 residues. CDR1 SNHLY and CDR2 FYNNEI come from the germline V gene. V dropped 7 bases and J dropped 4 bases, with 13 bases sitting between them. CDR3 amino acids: CASKAGRVETQYF. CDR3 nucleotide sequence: TGTGCCAGCAAGGCGGGCCGGGTAGAGACCCAGTACTTC.

CDR3 bases: TGCGCCAGCAAAGACATTACCTACAATGAGCAGTTCTTC. Protein sequence: CASKDITYNEQFF. This sequence joins TRBV4-1 and TRBJ2-1; D gene uncertain. Per the germline V gene, CDR1 is MGHRA and CDR2 is YSYEKL. The CDR3 consists of 13 residues. V shed 7 bases and J shed 2 bases, with 9 bases lying between them.

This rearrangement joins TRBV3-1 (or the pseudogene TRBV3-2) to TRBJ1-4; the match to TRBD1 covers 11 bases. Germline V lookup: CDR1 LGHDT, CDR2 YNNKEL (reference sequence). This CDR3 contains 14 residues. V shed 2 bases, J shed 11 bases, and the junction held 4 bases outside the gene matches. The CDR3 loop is CASSQRDRGKKLFF. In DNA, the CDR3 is TGTGCCAGCAGCCAAAGGGACAGGGGGAAGAAACTGTTTTTT.

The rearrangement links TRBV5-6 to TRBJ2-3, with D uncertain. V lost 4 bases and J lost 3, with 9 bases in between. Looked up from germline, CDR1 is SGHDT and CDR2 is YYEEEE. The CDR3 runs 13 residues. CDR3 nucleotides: TGTGCCAGCAGCCAAAAAACTACAGATACGCAGTATTTT. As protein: CASSQKTTDTQYF.

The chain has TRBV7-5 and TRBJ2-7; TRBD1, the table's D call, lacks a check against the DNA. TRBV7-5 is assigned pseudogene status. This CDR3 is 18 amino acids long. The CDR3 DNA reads TGTGCCAGAAGCCTCCGGGACAGGGGGATACAAACCATCTACGAGCAGTACTTC. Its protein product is CARSLRDRGIQTIYEQYF.

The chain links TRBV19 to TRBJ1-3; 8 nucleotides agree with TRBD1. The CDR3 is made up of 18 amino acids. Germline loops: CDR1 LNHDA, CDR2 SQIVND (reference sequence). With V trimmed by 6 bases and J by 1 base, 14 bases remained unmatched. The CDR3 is CASRPPPRQGPSGNTIYF. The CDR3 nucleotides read TGTGCCAGTAGACCGCCCCCCCGACAGGGGCCATCTGGAAACACCATATATTTT.

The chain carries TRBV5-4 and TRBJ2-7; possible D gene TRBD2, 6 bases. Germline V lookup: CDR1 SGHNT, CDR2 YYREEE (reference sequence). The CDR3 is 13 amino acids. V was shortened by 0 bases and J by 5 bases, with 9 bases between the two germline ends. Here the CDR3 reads CASSLVGGHEQYF. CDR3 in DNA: TGTGCCAGCAGCTTGGTGGGAGGACACGAGCAGTACTTC.

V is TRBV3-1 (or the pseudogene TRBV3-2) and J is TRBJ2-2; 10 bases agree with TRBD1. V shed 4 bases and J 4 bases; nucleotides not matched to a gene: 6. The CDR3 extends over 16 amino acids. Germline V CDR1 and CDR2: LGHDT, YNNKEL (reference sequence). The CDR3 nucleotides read TGTGCCAGCAGCCTAAGTCGGGACAGGGGCACCGGGGAGCTGTTTTTT. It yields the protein CASSLSRDRGTGELFF.

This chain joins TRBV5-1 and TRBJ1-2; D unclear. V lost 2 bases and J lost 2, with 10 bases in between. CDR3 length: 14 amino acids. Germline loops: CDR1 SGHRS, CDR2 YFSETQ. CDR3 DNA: TGCGCCAGCAGCTTTACAACAGCCAACTATGGCTACACCTTC. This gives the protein CASSFTTANYGYTF.

Here the CDR3 reads CAWSPFGTGNYGYTF. CDR3 coding DNA: TGTGCCTGGAGTCCTTTCGGGACAGGAAACTATGGCTACACCTTC. The V gene is TRBV30, the J gene TRBJ1-2, with 8 bases aligning to TRBD1. The CDR3 totals 15 residues. CDR1 and CDR2 from the germline V gene are GTSNPN and SVGIG (reference sequence). Losses at the gene ends were 2 bases for V and 2 bases for J; bases not matched to a gene: 7.

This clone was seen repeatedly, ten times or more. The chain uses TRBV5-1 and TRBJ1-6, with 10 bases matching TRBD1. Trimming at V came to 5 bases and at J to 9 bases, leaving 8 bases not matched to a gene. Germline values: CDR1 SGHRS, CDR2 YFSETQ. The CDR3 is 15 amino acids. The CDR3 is CASRDDRGHGSPLHF. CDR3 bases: TGCGCCAGCAGGGACGACAGGGGGCATGGTTCACCCCTCCACTTT.

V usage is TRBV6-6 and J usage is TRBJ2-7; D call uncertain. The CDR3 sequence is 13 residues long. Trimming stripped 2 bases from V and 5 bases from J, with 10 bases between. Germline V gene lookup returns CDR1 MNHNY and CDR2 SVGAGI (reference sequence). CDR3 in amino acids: CASSYARVHEQYF. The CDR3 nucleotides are TGTGCCAGCAGTTACGCGCGAGTCCACGAGCAGTACTTC.

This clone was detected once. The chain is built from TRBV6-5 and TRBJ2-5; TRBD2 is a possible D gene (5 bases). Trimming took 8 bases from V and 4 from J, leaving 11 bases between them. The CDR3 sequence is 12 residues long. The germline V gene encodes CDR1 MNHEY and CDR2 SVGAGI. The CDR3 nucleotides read TGTGCCAGCCACCTACGGGGAGAGACCCAGTACTTC. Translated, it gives CASHLRGETQYF.

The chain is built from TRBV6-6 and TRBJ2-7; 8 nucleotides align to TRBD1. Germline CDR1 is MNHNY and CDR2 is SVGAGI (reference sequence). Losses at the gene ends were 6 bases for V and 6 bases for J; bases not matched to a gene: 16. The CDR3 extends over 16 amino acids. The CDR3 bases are TGTGCCAGCAGCTATCCGAGGACAGGGAGAGGGGGCGAGCAGTACTTC. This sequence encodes CASSYPRTGRGGEQYF.

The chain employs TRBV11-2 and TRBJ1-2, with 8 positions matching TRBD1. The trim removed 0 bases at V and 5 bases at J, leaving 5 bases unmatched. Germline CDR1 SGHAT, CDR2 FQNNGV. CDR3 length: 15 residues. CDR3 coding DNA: TGTGCCAGCAGCTTAGAAGGCCGGACAGGGTATGGCTACACCTTC. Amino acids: CASSLEGRTGYGYTF. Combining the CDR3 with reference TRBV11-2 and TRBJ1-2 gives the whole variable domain EAGVAQSPRYKIIEKRQSVAFWCNPISGHATLYWYQQILGQGPKLLIQFQNNGVVDDSQLPKDRFSAERLKGVDSTLKIQPAKLEDSAVYLCASSLEGRTGYGYTFGSGTRLTVV.

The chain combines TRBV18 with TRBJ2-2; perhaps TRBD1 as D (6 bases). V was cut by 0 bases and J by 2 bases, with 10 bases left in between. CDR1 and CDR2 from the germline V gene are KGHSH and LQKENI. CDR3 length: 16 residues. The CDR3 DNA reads TGTGCCAGCTCACCACCCGGGACACTAAACACCGGGGAGCTGTTTTTT. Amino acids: CASSPPGTLNTGELFF. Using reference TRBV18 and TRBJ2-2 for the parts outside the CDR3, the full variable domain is NAGVMQNPRHLVRRRGQEARLRCSPMKGHSHVYWYRQLPEEGLKFMVYLQKENIIDESGMPKERFSAEFPKEGPSILRIQQVVRGDSAAYFCASSPPGTLNTGELFFGEGSRLTVL.

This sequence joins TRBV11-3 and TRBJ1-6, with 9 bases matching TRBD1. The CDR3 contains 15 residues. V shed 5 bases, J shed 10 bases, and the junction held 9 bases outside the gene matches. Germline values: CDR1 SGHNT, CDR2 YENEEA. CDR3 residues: CASSVGTGYWSPLHF. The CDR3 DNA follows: TGTGCCAGCAGCGTCGGGACAGGGTATTGGTCACCCCTCCACTTT.

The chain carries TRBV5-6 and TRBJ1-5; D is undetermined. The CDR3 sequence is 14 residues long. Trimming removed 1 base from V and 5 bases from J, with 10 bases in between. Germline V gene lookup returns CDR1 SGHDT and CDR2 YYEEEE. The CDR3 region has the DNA TGTGCCAGCAGCTTGAACCCCGGGGATCAGCCCCAGCATTTT. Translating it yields CASSLNPGDQPQHF.

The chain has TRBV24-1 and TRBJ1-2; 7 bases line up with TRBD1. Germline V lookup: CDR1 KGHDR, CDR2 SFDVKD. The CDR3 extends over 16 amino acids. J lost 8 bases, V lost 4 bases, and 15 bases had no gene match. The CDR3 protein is CATSDGTGQRFRGYTF. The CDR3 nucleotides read TGTGCCACCAGTGACGGCACGGGACAGCGATTTAGAGGCTACACCTTC.

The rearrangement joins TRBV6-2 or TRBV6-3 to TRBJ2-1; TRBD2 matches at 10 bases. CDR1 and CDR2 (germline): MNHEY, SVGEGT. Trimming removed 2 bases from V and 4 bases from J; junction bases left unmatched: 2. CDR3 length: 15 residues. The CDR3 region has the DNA TGTGCCAGCAGTTACGAGACTAGCGGGTACAATGAGCAGTTCTTC. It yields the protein CASSYETSGYNEQFF.

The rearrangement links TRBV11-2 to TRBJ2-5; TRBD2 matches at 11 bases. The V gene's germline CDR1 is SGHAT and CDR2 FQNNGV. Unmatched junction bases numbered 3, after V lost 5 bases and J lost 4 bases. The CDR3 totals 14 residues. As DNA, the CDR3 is TGTGCCAGCAGCACTAGCGGGAGTCGAGAGACCCAGTACTTC. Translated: CASSTSGSRETQYF.

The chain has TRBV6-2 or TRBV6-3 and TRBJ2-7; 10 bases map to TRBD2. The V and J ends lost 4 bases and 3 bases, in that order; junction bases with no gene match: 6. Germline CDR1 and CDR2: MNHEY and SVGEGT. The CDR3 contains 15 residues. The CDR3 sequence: CASSSWTSGSYEQYF. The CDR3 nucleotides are TGTGCCAGCAGTTCCTGGACTAGCGGCAGCTACGAGCAGTACTTC.

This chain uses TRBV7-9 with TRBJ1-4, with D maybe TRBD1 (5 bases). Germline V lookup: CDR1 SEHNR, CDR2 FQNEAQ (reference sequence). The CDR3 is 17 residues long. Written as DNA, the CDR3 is TGTTCTTTCCCGGGGGGGAGCCTTAATCGATCTAATGAAAAACTGTTTTTT. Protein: CSFPGGSLNRSNEKLFF.